This T cell receptor (beta chain) was sequenced in a study of graft-versus-host responses after intestinal transplantation (dated by TCRdb to the early 2020s). Describing the broader study: Multivisceral, liver-intestinal, or isolated intestinal transplants were received by the recipients. To identify alloreactive clones, pre-transplant mixed lymphocyte reaction products were sequenced and compared with unstimulated pre-transplant donor and recipient T cells. A peak of at least 4% donor T cells among recipient peripheral blood mononuclear cells was the definition used for donor T cell macrochimerism. Rather than being sequenced by the commercial service, samples from a few later patients were sequenced in-house on an Illumina MiSeq and processed with MiXCR. After intestinal transplantation, graft-versus-host and host-versus-graft alloreactive T cell clones were followed in the graft, circulation and bone marrow using bulk TCR-beta CDR3 sequencing. A cohort of approximately 24 intestinal transplant recipients, including one retransplant, was enrolled, and 3 patients lacking pretransplant specimens were excluded. Every recipient was given anti-thymocyte globulin induction, then maintenance tacrolimus and steroids for roughly three years. The investigation overall reported the following: Early after transplant, peak levels of circulating GvH clones were associated with declines in HvG clones. High GvH to HvG T cell clonal ratios were observed in the allografts of patients with donor T cell macrochimerism. GvH clones were detected in recipient bone marrow, and some of these GvH clones were observed earlier in ileal mucosa or blood, consistent with an intestinal mucosal origin. The relatively low number and heterogeneity of intestinal transplant patients limited the conclusions.

According to the study, the label for this sample's time point signals: cells obtained before transplantation from donor or recipient. CD3+CD4+ and CD3+CD8+ populations were FACS-sorted from unstimulated pre-transplant donor and recipient cells taken from spleen or lymph nodes. The method behind the library was the immunoSEQ multiplex PCR assay. For most patients, genomic DNA was isolated with the Qiagen DNeasy Blood and Tissue Kit and shipped frozen to Adaptive Biotechnologies for TCR sequencing. Adaptive Biotechnologies carried out high-throughput TCR-beta CDR3 sequencing of genomic DNA for most patients. Under the source paper's analysis protocol: Adaptive's ImmunoSEQ software supplied the TCR sequencing data for around 19 patients, while MiXCR and VDJtools were used to process three other patients. To correct CD4 versus CD8 sorting errors, any sequence found in both subsets at a frequency ratio below 5:1 was removed. CDR3 nucleotide sequences shared between donor and recipient were removed because their origin could not be assigned. To count as alloreactive, a clone needed at least 2-fold expansion over unstimulated cells and a minimum CFSE-low frequency of 0.002% (template counts) or 0.001% (read counts). Clones were considered mappable if detected in sequenced pre-transplant spleen, lymph node, or MLR CFSE-low populations of the donor or recipient. The cumulative frequency of alloreactive clones was calculated as a percentage of all sequences, weighted by copy number. TCRdb provides this immuneACCESS table in a form limited to in-frame rearrangements. Some clones are lacking; in checked studies, under half of them reflect an unresolved V gene, and why the rest are absent is not known. That table furnishes V, J and clone size, whereas the DNA furnished D and trimming. A total of just under 85,000 clones appear in this sample, approximately 89% of them only once. The ten largest clones add up to 6% to 9% of the sample.

As regards this clone: The antigen it recognizes is unknown. No base qualities exist here, and no much larger clone lies one base off it.

The CDR3 has 15 amino acids, counting the end cysteine and phenylalanine. CDR3 DNA only is kept here, 45 bases in frame from base 1. Relative to germline, V is 4 bases shorter and J is 8 bases shorter, with 18 bases between their ends. CDR1 SGHKS and CDR2 YYEKEE were looked up in the germline V gene (reference sequence). The chain is made from TRBV5-5 and TRBJ1-4, with the D segment identity uncertain. This receptor was taken from a human donor who was the organ donor for an intestinal transplant. Sequencing was performed on unstimulated CD8+ T cells sorted from spleen or lymph node cells, taken before transplant. The bases are TGTGCCAGCAGCCCTAATCTGGGAATTAGCGAAAAACTGTTTTTT. This translates into CASSPNLGISEKLFF.